This passage covers 7 T cell receptor beta chains from one sample sequenced in a study of T cells in Graves' hyperthyroidism and ophthalmopathy (dated 2019 in TCRdb). Libraries were made using multiplex PCR. For sequencing, an Illumina HiSeq 2000 was employed. The TCR beta CDR3 regions were amplified from RNA transcripts. For the first round of RT-PCR on the TCR CDR3, the HTBI primer set was used together with the Qiagen OneStep RT-PCR kit. The raw public reads went through TCRdb reprocessing: fastp at Q25, MiXCR clone calling, in-frame beta chains kept. Rows are unified per CDR3 protein, each entry keeping the most common DNA and genes. Here the sample has 750,000 to 900,000 distinct CDR3 sequences; roughly 37% occur a single time. Around 10% of the sample goes to the ten largest clones. Sequencing was performed on blood. These receptors were collected from a man aged 18 to 29 with Graves' hyperthyroidism.

In its sample, this clonotype was seen once. This sequence joins TRBV29-1 and TRBJ2-1; D perhaps matches TRBD2 (5 bases). CDR1 and CDR2 from the germline V gene are SQVTM and ANQGSEA. The V and J ends lost 2 bases and 9 bases respectively, with 8 bases between them. This CDR3 region has 11 residues. As DNA, the CDR3 is TGCAGCGTTGAATGGGAGCGTGAGCAGTTCTTC. The encoded protein is CSVEWEREQFF.

For this clonotype: A read error is possible here, since a much larger clone lies one base away. The V call is TRBV15, the J call TRBJ1-5; D ambiguous. The germline V gene has CDR1 LNHNV and CDR2 YYDKDF (reference sequence). The CDR3 extends over 15 amino acids. The CDR3 protein is CAASRDPSYLQPQHF. The DNA for the CDR3 is TGTGCCGCCAGCAGAGATCCCTCATATCTACAGCCCCAGCATTTT.

On this clonotype itself: A single base separates this from a much larger clone, so it may be a read error. This chain uses TRBV20-1 with TRBJ2-7; D uncertain. The V gene's germline CDR1 is DFQATT and CDR2 SNEGSKA (reference sequence). The CDR3 is 11 residues long. The CDR3 reads CSALGPAEHYF. CDR3 DNA sequence: TGCAGCGCTCTCGGGCCCGCCGAGCATTACTTC.

The chain couples TRBV29-1 to TRBJ2-3; TRBD2 aligns across 7 bases. CDR3 length: 12 residues. V trimming: 6 bases; J trimming: 2 bases; junction bases outside the gene matches: 2. Germline CDR1 and CDR2: SQVTM and ANQGSEA. The CDR3 reads CSVQRDTDTQYF. The CDR3 region has the DNA TGCAGCGTCCAGCGGGACACAGATACGCAGTATTTT.

Ten or more counts support this clonotype. The V gene is TRBV10-3, the J gene TRBJ1-6; D is ambiguous. The V and J ends lost 5 bases and 5 bases respectively, with 16 bases between them. The CDR3 runs to 16 residues. The germline V gene encodes CDR1 ENHRY and CDR2 SYGVKD. The CDR3 loop reads CAISKDVAHDNSPLHF. In nucleotides, the CDR3 is TGTGCCATCAGTAAGGACGTTGCACACGATAATTCACCCCTCCACTTT.

This clonotype was detected only once. This chain uses TRBV7-4 with TRBJ2-5; 7 bases map to TRBD1. CDR1 is SGHVT, CDR2 SQSDAQ, per germline. The V segment lost 5 bases and the J segment 5 bases; nucleotides outside the gene matches: 14. CDR3 length: 16 amino acids. The CDR3 here is CASSPFSGGSRETQYF. CDR3 coding DNA: TGTGCCAGCAGCCCGTTTTCAGGGGGTTCGCGGGAGACCCAGTACTTC. The full variable domain, in which reference TRBV7-4 and TRBJ2-5 provide the parts outside the CDR3, is GAGVSQSPRYKVAKRGRDVALRCDSISGHVTLYWYRQTLGQGSEVLTYSQSDAQRDKSGRPSGRFSAERPERSVSTLKIQRTEQGDSAVYLCASSPFSGGSRETQYFGPGTRLLVL.

This chain links TRBV7-2 with TRBJ2-7; D might be TRBD2 (5 bases). The CDR3 consists of 15 residues. Germline assignment: CDR1 SGHTA and CDR2 FQGNSA. The ends were cut back, 7 bases at V and 2 bases at J, with 18 bases in the middle. CDR3 sequence reads: CASNVAAGPTYEQYF. CDR3 sequence (DNA): TGTGCCAGCAACGTGGCGGCGGGTCCCACCTACGAGCAGTACTTC.